The clone carrying this T cell receptor beta chain was seen many times. The target antigen is unknown. The sequenced template was cDNA made from the entire isolated RNA. Sequenced by immunoSEQ multiplex PCR; TCRdb stores in-frame clones only, minus some. The table includes 130,000 or so clones, roughly 10% detected once. This sample was taken from a study of beta chain features in type 1 diabetes. Across the study: Patients did not differ from healthy donors in age, gender or cell yield. Whole-study results and caveats: Shortening that was moderate but significant affected the TCRB CDR3s of Type 1 diabetes patients in all four CD4+ subsets.

The V gene lost 5 bases and the J gene lost 0 bases, with 8 bases spanning the gap. The CDR3 spans 15 residues. Germline lookup yields CDR1 SGHAT and CDR2 FQDESV (reference sequence). The sequence was obtained from a young man with type 1 diabetes. This chain uses TRBV11-1 with TRBJ2-6, with unresolved D. Sequencing was done on a sample of central memory CD4+ T cells from blood. CDR3 in amino acids: CASSQRYSGANVLTF. Here the CDR3 DNA reads TGTGCCAGCAGCCAACGGTACTCTGGGGCCAACGTCCTGACTTTC.